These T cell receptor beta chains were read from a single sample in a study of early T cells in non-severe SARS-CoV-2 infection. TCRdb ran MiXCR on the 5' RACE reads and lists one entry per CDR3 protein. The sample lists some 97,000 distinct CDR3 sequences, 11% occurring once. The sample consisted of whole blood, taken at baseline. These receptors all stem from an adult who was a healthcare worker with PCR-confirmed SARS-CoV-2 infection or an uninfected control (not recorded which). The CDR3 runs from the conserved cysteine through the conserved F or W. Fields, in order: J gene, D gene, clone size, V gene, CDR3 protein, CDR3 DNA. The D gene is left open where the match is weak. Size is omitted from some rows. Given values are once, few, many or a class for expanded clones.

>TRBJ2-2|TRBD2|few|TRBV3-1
CASTRRAKRAAGVTGELFF
TGTGCCAGCACGCGCCGGGCCAAACGGGCAGCGGGAGTTACCGGGGAGCTGTTTTTT
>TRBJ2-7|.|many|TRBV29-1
CSALQVGHEQYF
TGCAGCGCCCTACAGGTCGGCCACGAGCAGTACTTC
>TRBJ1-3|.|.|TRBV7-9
CASSSLPGAAAGNTIYF
TGTGCCAGCAGCTCATTACCCGGGGCAGCTGCTGGAAACACCATATATTTT
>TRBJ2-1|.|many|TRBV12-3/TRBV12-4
CASSSRADNEQFF
TGTGCCAGCAGTAGCCGGGCCGACAATGAGCAGTTCTTC
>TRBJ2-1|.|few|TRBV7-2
CASSLGFDNEQFF
TGTGCCAGCAGCTTAGGCTTTGACAATGAGCAGTTCTTC
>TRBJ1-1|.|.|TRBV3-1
CASSRGAFENTEAFF
TGTGCCAGCAGCCGGGGGGCCTTTGAGAACACTGAAGCTTTCTTT
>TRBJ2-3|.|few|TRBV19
CASSIGREDTQYF
TGTGCCAGTAGTATAGGAAGGGAAGATACGCAGTATTTT
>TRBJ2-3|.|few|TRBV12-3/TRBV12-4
CASRITDTQYF
TGTGCCAGCAGGATCACAGATACGCAGTATTTT
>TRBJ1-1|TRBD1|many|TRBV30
CAWSGYRGTEAFF
TGTGCCTGGAGTGGATACAGGGGTACTGAAGCTTTCTTT
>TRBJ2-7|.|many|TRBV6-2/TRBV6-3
CASSYGDSSYEQYF
TGTGCCAGCAGTTACGGAGACAGCTCCTACGAGCAGTACTTC
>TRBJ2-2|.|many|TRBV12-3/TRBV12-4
CASFSRAGVNGELFF
TGTGCCAGCTTTTCCAGGGCGGGCGTTAACGGGGAGCTGTTTTTT
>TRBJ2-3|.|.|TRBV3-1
CASSQGGQARADTQYF
TGTGCCAGCAGCCAAGGTGGACAAGCGCGGGCAGATACGCAGTATTTT
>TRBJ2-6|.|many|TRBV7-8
CASTPSDFHSGANVLTF
TGTGCCAGCACCCCGTCGGACTTCCACTCTGGGGCCAACGTCCTGACTTTC
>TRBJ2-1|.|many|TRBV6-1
CASSHIGISYNEQFF
TGTGCCAGCAGTCACATAGGTATATCCTACAATGAGCAGTTCTTC
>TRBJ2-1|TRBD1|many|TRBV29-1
CSVETDRGLNEQFF
TGCAGCGTGGAAACGGACAGGGGGCTTAATGAGCAGTTCTTC
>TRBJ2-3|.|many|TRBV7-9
CASSRGNTDTQYF
TGTGCCAGCAGCCGGGGAAACACAGATACGCAGTATTTT